This T cell receptor (beta chain) was observed in a study of a mutant IDH1 vaccine in newly diagnosed glioma. Study at large: Vaccines were first given 4-6 weeks after radiotherapy alone, or with temozolomide cycles.

The sample's time point: week 11, during vaccination. Each dose delivered 300 ug of mutant IDH1 20-mer peptide subcutaneously with imiquimod. Assay used: immunoSEQ multiplex PCR; TCRdb lists only in-frame clones, some missing. The sample shows some 120,000 clones, 80% of them seen only once. As to this clone: Its antigen is unidentified.

Study-level results: Among all patients, vaccine-induced immune responses occurred in 90% to 95%.

This receptor was taken from a man aged 35 to 55 with glioma. The sequencing here drew on PBMCs, taken from a glioma patient whose treatment included an IDH1 peptide vaccine.

CDR3: CASSFGVAGANVLTF. The CDR3 DNA follows: TGTGCCAGCAGCTTCGGGGTTGCTGGGGCCAACGTCCTGACTTTC. This chain connects TRBV11-1 to TRBJ2-6; possible D gene TRBD2, 5 bases. Germline CDR1 is SGHAT and CDR2 is FQDESV (reference sequence). The CDR3 is 15 amino acids. Trimming removed 3 bases from V and 2 bases from J, with 8 bases in between.